Shown below are 13 T cell receptor beta chains from a single sample sequenced in a study of blood T cell repertoires in COVID-19. Clones were sequenced by immunoSEQ multiplex PCR, and TCRdb holds only the in-frame ones, with some missing. The repertoire holds some 340,000 clones, with around 83% as singletons. The sequenced material came from peripheral blood. These receptors all stem from a man younger than 40 with active or convalescent COVID-19.

The CDR3 DNA sequence: TGTGCCATCAGTGAAAGAACGGTTAGCACAGATACGCAGTATTTT. Amino acid sequence: CAISERTVSTDTQYF. This chain connects TRBV10-3 to TRBJ2-3; no clear D. CDR1 and CDR2 (germline): ENHRY, SYGVKD. The CDR3 is 15 residues long. V lost 3 bases and J lost 0, with 10 bases in between.

This clone was seen a few times. V is TRBV5-4 and J is TRBJ1-6; D gene uncertain. CDR3 length equals 12 residues. Germline V gives CDR1 SGHNT, CDR2 YYREEE (reference sequence). V dropped 1 base and J dropped 9 bases, with 5 bases sitting between them. CDR3: CASSLSGSPLHF. The DNA for the CDR3 is TGTGCCAGCAGCTTGTCGGGTTCACCCCTCCACTTT.

The chain recombines TRBV13 with TRBJ1-1, with D perhaps matching TRBD1 (5 bases). The CDR3 length is 15 residues. Deletions cut 6 bases from V and 0 bases from J, with 14 bases between. CDR1 and CDR2 from the germline V gene are PRHDT and FYEKMQ (reference sequence). The CDR3 DNA sequence: TGTGCCAGCAGGCACCGGGGGGTCATGAACACTGAAGCTTTCTTT. Protein: CASRHRGVMNTEAFF.

V and J are TRBV24-1 and TRBJ2-7; D unclear. V dropped 3 bases and J dropped 5 bases, with 10 bases sitting between them. The germline gives CDR1 KGHDR, CDR2 SFDVKD. The CDR3 runs 13 residues. The CDR3 DNA reads as TGTGCCACCAGTGATATTCGGTCCGACGAGCAGTACTTC. Translating gives CATSDIRSDEQYF.

This clone was seen only a few times. The chain employs TRBV9 and TRBJ1-6; D possibly corresponds to TRBD1 (5 bases). V was pared by 3 bases and J by 7 bases, with 11 bases between. CDR3 size: 14 residues. Germline V gives CDR1 SGDLS, CDR2 YYNGEE. This chain's CDR3 is CASSGDFWNSPLHF. The CDR3 region has the DNA TGTGCCAGCAGCGGGGACTTTTGGAATTCACCCCTCCACTTT.

The chain employs TRBV28 and TRBJ2-3; 14 nucleotides align to TRBD2. V lost 6 bases and J lost 6; bases outside the gene matches: 11. From germline, CDR1 is MDHEN and CDR2 SYDVKM. The CDR3 extends over 17 amino acids. CDR3 loop: CASSLGLAGAPGDTQYF. CDR3 in DNA: TGTGCCAGCAGCCTGGGACTAGCGGGAGCCCCGGGGGATACGCAGTATTTT.

The CDR3 nucleotides read TGCGCCAGCAGCGGGATTCTGAGGGACACTGAAGCTTTCTTT. This gives the protein CASSGILRDTEAFF. This chain uses TRBV4-1 with TRBJ1-1; D not certain. CDR1 and CDR2 (germline): MGHRA, YSYEKL. The CDR3 has 14 residues. The V gene lost 5 bases and the J gene lost 3 bases, with 13 bases spanning the gap.

The table lists this clone with a few counts. The chain combines TRBV6-6 with TRBJ2-2; tentatively, D is TRBD1 (5 bases). Deletions cut 5 bases from V and 5 bases from J, with 15 bases between. The CDR3 is 15 residues long. Germline CDR1 and CDR2: MNHNY and SVGAGI (reference sequence). The CDR3 sequence: CASSLQGLGTGELFF. The CDR3 DNA sequence: TGTGCCAGCAGTCTTCAGGGTTTGGGTACCGGGGAGCTGTTTTTT.

V gene TRBV11-2 combines with J gene TRBJ2-1; D gene ambiguous. V was cut by 1 base and J by 9 bases, with 7 bases left in between. The CDR3 has 12 residues. Germline V gene data show CDR1 as SGHAT and CDR2 as FQNNGV. CDR3 nucleotides: TGTGCCAGCAGCTTAGTCCCAGGTGAGCAGTTCTTC. Protein: CASSLVPGEQFF. The whole variable domain, remainder taken from reference TRBV11-2 and TRBJ2-1, is EAGVAQSPRYKIIEKRQSVAFWCNPISGHATLYWYQQILGQGPKLLIQFQNNGVVDDSQLPKDRFSAERLKGVDSTLKIQPAKLEDSAVYLCASSLVPGEQFFGPGTRLTVL.

The chain links TRBV2 to TRBJ2-7; 7 bases are a match to TRBD2. The CDR3 length is 14 residues. CDR1 is SNHLY, CDR2 FYNNEI, per germline. The ends lost 7 bases at V and 2 bases at J; junction bases unmatched: 8. CDR3 residues: CASIQVGGPYEQYF. CDR3 nucleotide sequence: TGTGCCAGCATACAGGTGGGAGGGCCCTACGAGCAGTACTTC.

The V and J genes are TRBV10-3 and TRBJ1-2; the D gene is possibly TRBD1 (5 bases). Trimming stripped 6 bases from V and 0 bases from J, with 11 bases between. The germline V gene encodes CDR1 ENHRY and CDR2 SYGVKD. This CDR3 has 14 residues. CDR3 nucleotide sequence: TGTGCCATCAGCCCGGACAACTCTAACTATGGCTACACCTTC. It is translated as CAISPDNSNYGYTF.

The chain joins TRBV5-1 to TRBJ2-5, with 8 positions matching TRBD1. CDR3 length equals 16 residues. The germline gives CDR1 SGHRS, CDR2 YFSETQ. Germline trimming cut 4 bases from V and 5 bases from J; bases unmatched to any gene: 13. CDR3 coding DNA: TGCGCCAGCAGCCCCCGGTCGGAGACAGGGGAGGAGACCCAGTACTTC. Its protein product is CASSPRSETGEETQYF.

The gene calls are TRBV5-5 and TRBJ1-2, with 11 bases aligning to TRBD1. Germline assignment: CDR1 SGHKS and CDR2 YYEKEE (reference sequence). Unmatched junction bases numbered 13, after V lost 3 bases and J lost 6 bases. The CDR3 is 17 residues long. The CDR3 here is CASSSRDRGQGADGYTF. CDR3 DNA: TGTGCCAGCAGCTCAAGGGACCGAGGACAGGGGGCGGATGGCTACACCTTC.